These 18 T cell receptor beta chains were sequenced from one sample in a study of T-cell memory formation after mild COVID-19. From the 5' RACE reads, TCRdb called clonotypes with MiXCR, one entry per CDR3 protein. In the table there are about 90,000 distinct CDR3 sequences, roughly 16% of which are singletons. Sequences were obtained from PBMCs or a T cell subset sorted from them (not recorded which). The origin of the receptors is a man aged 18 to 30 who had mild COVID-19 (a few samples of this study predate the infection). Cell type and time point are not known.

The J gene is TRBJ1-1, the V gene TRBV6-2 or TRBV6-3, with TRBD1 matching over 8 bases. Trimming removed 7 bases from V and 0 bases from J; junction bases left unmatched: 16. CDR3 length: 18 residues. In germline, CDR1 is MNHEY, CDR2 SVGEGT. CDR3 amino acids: CASNLDRVTLTLNTEAFF. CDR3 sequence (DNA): TGTGCCAGCAACCTGGACAGGGTAACCCTCACCCTGAACACTGAAGCTTTCTTT.

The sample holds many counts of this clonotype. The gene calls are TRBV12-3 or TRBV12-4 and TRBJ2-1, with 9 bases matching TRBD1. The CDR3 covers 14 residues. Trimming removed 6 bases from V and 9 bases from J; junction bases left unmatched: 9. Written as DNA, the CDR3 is TGTGCCAGCAGCTATACAACAGGGGGCACTGAGCAGTTCTTC. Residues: CASSYTTGGTEQFF.

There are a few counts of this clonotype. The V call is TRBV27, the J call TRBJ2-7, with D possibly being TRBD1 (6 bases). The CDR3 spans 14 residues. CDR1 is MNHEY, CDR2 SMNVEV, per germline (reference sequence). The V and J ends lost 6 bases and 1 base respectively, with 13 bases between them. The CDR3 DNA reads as TGTGCCAGCAGCCCCTTCACAGGGTCCTACGAGCAGTACTTC. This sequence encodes CASSPFTGSYEQYF.

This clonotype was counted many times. The CDR3 is CASLEGVNTEAFF. The DNA of the CDR3 is TGTGCCAGTCTCGAGGGGGTGAACACTGAAGCTTTCTTT. The genes are TRBV12-3 or TRBV12-4 and TRBJ1-1; weak D call: TRBD1 (6 bases). The V gene lost 9 bases and the J gene lost 0 bases, with 11 bases spanning the gap. CDR3 length equals 13 residues.

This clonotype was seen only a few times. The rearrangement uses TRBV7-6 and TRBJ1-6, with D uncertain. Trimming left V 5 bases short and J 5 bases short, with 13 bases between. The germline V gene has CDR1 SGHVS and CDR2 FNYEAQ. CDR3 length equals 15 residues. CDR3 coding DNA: TGTGCCAGCAGCCCCCGTGTAGGGAATAATTCACCCCTCCACTTT. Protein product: CASSPRVGNNSPLHF.

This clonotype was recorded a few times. The CDR3 protein is CASSVVNEKLFF. The CDR3 DNA reads TGTGCCAGCAGCGTCGTTAATGAAAAACTGTTTTTT. V usage is TRBV5-6 and J usage is TRBJ1-4, with D unclear. V gave up 4 bases and J gave up 4 bases, with 5 bases separating them. This CDR3 region has 12 residues. Germline loops: CDR1 SGHDT, CDR2 YYEEEE.

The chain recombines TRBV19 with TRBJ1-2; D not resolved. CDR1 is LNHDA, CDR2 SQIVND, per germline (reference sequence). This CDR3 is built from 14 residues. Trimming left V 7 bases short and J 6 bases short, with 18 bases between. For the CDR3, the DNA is TGTGCCAGTACCCCAGGCTCCTCAGTCGATGGCTACACCTTC. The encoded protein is CASTPGSSVDGYTF.

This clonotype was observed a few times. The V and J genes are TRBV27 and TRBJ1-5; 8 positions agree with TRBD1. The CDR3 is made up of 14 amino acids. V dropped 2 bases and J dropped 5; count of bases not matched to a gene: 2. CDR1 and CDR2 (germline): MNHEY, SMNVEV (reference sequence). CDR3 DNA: TGTGCCAGCAGTTTAGGGACAGGCTATCAGCCCCAGCATTTT. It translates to CASSLGTGYQPQHF.

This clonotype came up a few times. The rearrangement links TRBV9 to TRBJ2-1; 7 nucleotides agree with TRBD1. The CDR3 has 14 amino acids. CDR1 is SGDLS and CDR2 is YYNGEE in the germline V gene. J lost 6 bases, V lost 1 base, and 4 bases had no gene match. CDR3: CASSVRQGANEQFF. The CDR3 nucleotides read TGTGCCAGCAGCGTACGACAGGGCGCCAATGAGCAGTTCTTC.

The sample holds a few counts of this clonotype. The CDR3 loop is CASSLGKDTQYF. CDR3 bases: TGTGCCAGCAGCTTAGGGAAGGATACGCAGTATTTT. The chain employs TRBV7-9 and TRBJ2-3; D is undetermined. CDR1 and CDR2 (germline): SEHNR, FQNEAQ (reference sequence). This CDR3 region has 12 residues. The V and J ends lost 1 base and 6 bases respectively, with 5 bases between them.

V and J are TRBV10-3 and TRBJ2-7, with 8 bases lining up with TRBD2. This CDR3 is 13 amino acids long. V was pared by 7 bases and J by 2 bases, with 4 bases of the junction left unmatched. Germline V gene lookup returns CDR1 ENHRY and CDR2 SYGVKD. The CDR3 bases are TGTGCCATCACTGTGGGACTAGCCTACGAGCAGTACTTC. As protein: CAITVGLAYEQYF.

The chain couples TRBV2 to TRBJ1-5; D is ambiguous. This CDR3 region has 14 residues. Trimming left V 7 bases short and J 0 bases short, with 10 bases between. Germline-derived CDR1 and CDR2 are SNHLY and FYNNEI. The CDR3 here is CASKQTYSNQPQHF. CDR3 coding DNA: TGTGCCAGCAAGCAGACGTATAGCAATCAGCCCCAGCATTTT. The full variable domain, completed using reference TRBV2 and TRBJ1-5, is EPEVTQTPSHQVTQMGQEVILRCVPISNHLYFYWYRQILGQKVEFLVSFYNNEISEKSEIFDDQFSVERPDGSNFTLKIRSTKLEDSAMYFCASKQTYSNQPQHFGDGTRLSIL.

CDR3 nucleotide sequence: TGTGCCAGCCGAGGCGGGGGGGCCTTCGGGGAGCTGTTTTTT. Encoded protein: CASRGGGAFGELFF. The chain carries TRBV9 and TRBJ2-2; 9 nucleotides agree with TRBD2. Trimming removed 7 bases from V and 7 bases from J; junction bases left unmatched: 8. Germline V CDR1 and CDR2: SGDLS, YYNGEE. The CDR3 runs 14 residues.

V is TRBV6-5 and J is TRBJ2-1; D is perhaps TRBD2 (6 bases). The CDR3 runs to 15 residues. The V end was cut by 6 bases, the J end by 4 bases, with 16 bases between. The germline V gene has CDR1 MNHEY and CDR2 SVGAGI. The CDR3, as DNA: TGTGCCAGCAGCTTTGGAGGCGGAGGGTACAATGAGCAGTTCTTC. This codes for CASSFGGGGYNEQFF.

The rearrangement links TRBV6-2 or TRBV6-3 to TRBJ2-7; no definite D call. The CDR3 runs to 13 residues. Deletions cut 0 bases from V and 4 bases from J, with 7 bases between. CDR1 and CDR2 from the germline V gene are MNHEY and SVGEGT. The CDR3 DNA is TGTGCCAGCAGTTACTCTACTTCTTACGAGCAGTACGTC. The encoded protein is CASSYSTSYEQYV.

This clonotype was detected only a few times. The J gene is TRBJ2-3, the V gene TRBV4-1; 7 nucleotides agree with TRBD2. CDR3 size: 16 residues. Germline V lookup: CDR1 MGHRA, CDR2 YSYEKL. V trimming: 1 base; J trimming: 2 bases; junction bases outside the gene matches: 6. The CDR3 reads CASSQGPSGITDTQYF. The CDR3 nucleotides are TGCGCCAGCAGCCAAGGACCTAGCGGTATCACAGATACGCAGTATTTT.

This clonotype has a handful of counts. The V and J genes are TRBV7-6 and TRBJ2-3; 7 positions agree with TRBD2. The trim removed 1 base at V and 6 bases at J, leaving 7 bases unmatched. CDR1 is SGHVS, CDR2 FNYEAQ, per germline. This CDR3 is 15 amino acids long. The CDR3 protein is CASSLGDYLPDTQYF. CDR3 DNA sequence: TGTGCCAGCAGCTTAGGGGACTATCTCCCGGATACGCAGTATTTT.

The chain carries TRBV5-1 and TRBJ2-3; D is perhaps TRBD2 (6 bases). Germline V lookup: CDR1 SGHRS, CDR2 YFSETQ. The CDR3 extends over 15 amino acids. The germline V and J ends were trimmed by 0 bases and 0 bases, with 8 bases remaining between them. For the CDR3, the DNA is TGCGCCAGCAGCTTGGAAGGGACTAGCACAGATACGCAGTATTTT. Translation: CASSLEGTSTDTQYF.